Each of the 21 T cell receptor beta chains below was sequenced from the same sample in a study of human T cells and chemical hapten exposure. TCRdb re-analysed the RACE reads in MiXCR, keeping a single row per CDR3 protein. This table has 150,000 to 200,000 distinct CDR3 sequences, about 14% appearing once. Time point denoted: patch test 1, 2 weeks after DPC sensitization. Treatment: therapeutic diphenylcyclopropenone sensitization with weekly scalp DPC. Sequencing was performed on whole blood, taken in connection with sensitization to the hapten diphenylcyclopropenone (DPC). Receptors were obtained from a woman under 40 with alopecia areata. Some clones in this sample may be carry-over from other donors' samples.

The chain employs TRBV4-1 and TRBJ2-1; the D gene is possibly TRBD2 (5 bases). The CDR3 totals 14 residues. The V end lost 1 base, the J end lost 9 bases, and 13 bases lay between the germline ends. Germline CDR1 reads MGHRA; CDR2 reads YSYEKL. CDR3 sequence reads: CASSQGQADAEQFF. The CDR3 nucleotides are TGCGCCAGCAGCCAAGGCCAAGCGGACGCTGAGCAGTTCTTC.

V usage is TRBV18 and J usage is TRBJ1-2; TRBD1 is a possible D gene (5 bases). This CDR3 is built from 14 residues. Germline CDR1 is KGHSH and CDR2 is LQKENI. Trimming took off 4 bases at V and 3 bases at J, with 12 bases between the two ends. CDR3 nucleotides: TGTGCCAGCTCACTACTTCAGGGAGACTATGGCTACACCTTC. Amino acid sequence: CASSLLQGDYGYTF.

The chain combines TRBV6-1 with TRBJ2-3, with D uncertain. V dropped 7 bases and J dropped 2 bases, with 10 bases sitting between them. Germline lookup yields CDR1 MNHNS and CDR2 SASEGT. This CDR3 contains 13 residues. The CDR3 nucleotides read TGTGCCAGCAAGGAGATGGTCACAGATACGCAGTATTTT. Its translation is CASKEMVTDTQYF.

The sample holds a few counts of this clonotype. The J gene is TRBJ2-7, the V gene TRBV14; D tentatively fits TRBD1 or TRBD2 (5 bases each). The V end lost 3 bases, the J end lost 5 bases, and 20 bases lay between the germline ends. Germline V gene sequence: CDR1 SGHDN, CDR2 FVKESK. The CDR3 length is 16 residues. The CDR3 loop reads CASSQGLEGPRHEQYF. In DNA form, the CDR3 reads TGTGCCAGCAGCCAGGGATTAGAGGGACCACGCCACGAGCAGTACTTC.

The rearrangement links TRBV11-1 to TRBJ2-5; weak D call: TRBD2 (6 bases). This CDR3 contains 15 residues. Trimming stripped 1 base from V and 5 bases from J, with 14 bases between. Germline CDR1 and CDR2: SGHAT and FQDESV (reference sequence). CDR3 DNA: TGTGCCAGCAGCTTAGGGAGGCCTGGGAGGGAGACCCAGTACTTC. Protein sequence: CASSLGRPGRETQYF.

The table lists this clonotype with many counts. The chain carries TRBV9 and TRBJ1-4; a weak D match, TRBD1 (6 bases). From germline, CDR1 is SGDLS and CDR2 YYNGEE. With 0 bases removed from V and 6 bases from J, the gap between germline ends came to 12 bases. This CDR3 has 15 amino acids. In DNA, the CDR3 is TGTGCCAGCAGCGTAGCTCCGGCAGGGGATGAAAAACTGTTTTTT. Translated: CASSVAPAGDEKLFF.

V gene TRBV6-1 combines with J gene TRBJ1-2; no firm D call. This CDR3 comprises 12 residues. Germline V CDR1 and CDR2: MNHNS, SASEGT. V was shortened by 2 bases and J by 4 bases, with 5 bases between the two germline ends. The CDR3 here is CASSENGYGYTF. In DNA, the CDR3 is TGTGCCAGCAGTGAAAACGGCTATGGCTACACCTTC.

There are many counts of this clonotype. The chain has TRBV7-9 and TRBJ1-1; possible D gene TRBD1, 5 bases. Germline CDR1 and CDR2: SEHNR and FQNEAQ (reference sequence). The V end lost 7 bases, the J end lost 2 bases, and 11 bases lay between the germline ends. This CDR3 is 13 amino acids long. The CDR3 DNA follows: TGTGCCAGCAAAAGACAGCCTAACACTGAAGCTTTCTTT. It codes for CASKRQPNTEAFF.

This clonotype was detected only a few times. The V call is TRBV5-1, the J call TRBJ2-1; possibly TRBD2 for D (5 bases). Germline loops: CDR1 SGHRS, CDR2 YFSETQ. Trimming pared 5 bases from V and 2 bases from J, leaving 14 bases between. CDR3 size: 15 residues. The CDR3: CASRKTQRPYNEQFF. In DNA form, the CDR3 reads TGCGCCAGCAGAAAGACGCAGCGGCCCTACAATGAGCAGTTCTTC. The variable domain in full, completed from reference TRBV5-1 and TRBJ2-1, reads KAGVTQTPRYLIKTRGQQVTLSCSPISGHRSVSWYQQTPGQGLQFLFEYFSETQRNKGNFPGRFSGRQFSNSRSEMNVSTLELGDSALYLCASRKTQRPYNEQFFGPGTRLTVL.

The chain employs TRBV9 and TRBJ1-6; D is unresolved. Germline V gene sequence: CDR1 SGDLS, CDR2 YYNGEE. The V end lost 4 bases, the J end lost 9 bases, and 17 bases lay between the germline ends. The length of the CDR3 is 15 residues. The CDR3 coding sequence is TGTGCCAGCAGCTCGCAATCTTTATCCAGTTCACCCCTCCACTTT. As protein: CASSSQSLSSSPLHF.

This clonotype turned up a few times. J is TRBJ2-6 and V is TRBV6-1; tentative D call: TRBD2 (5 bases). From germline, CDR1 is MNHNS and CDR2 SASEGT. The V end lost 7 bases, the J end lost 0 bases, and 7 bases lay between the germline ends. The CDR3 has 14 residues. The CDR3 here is CASMEVSGANVLTF. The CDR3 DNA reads TGTGCCAGCATGGAGGTCTCTGGGGCCAACGTCCTGACTTTC.

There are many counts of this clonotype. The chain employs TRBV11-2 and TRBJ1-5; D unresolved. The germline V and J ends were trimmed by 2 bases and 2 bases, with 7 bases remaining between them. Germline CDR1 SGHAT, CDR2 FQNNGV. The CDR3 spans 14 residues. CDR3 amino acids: CASSLIDGNQPQHF. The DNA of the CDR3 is TGTGCCAGCAGCTTAATCGACGGCAATCAGCCCCAGCATTTT. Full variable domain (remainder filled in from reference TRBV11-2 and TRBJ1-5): EAGVAQSPRYKIIEKRQSVAFWCNPISGHATLYWYQQILGQGPKLLIQFQNNGVVDDSQLPKDRFSAERLKGVDSTLKIQPAKLEDSAVYLCASSLIDGNQPQHFGDGTRLSIL.

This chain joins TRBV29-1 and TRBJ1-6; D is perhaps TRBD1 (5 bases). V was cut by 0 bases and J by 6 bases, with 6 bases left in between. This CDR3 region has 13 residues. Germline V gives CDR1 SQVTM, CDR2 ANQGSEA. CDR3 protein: CSVEEGPNSPLHF. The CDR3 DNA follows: TGCAGCGTTGAAGAGGGACCTAATTCACCCCTCCACTTT.

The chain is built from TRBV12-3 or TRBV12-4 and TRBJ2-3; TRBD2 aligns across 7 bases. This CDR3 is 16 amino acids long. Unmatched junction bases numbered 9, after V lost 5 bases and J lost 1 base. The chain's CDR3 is CASSSPGTSGTDTQYF. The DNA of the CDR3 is TGTGCCAGCAGTAGCCCCGGCACTAGCGGCACAGATACGCAGTATTTT.

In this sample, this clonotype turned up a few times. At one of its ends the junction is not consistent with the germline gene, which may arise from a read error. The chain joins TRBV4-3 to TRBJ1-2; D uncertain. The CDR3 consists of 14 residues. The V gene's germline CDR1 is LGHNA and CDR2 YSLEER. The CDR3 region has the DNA TGCGCCAGCAGCCAAGTTTTCCGACAACCCGAGAGGCTTTTC. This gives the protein CASSQVFRQPERLF.

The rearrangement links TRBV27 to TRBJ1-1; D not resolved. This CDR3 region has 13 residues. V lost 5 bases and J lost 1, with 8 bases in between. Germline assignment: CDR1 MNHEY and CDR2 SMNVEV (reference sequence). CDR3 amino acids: CASSRKSNTEAFF. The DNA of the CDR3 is TGTGCCAGCAGTCGTAAATCGAACACTGAAGCTTTCTTT.

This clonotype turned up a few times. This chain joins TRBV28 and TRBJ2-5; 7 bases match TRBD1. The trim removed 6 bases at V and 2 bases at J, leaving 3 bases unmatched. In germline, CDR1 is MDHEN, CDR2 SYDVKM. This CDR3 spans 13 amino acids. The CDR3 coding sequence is TGTGCCAGCAGCGGGACAGTACAAGAGACCCAGTACTTC. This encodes CASSGTVQETQYF.

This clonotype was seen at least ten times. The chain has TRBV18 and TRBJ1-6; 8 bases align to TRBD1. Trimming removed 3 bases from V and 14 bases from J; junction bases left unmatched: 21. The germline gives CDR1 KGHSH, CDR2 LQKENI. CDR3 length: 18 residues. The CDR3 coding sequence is TGTGCCAGCTCACCCGAGATCGTGGATCGGGACAGGAAAGGGTCCCTCCACTTT. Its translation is CASSPEIVDRDRKGSLHF.

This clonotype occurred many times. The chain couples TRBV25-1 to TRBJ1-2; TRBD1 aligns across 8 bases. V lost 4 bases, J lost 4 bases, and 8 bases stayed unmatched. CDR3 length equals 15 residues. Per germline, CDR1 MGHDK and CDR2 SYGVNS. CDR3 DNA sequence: TGTGCCAGCAGTGGGACCGGGACAGGATTCTATGGCTACACCTTC. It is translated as CASSGTGTGFYGYTF.

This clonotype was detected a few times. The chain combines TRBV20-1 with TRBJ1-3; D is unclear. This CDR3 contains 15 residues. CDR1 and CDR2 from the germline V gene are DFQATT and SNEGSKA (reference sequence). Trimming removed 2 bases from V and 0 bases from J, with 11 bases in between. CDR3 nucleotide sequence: TGCAGTGCTAGAAAGCAGGCGCCCTCTGGAAACACCATATATTTT. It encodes CSARKQAPSGNTIYF.

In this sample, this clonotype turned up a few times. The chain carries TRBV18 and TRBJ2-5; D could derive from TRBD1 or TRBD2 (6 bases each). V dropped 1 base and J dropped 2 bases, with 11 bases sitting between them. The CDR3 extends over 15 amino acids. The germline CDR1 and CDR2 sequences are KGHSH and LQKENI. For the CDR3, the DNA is TGTGCCAGCTCACCACAATCGGGGGCTCAAGAGACCCAGTACTTC. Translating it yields CASSPQSGAQETQYF.